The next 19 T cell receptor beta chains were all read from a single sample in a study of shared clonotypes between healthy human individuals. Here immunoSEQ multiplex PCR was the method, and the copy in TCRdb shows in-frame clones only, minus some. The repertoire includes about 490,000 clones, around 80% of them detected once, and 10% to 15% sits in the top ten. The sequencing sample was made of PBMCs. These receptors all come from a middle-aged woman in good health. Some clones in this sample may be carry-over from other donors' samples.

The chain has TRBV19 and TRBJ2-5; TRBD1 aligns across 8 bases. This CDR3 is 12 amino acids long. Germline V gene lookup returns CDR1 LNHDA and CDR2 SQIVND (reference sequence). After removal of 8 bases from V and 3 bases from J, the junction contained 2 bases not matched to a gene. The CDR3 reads CASSGGEETQYF. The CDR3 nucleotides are TGTGCCAGTTCAGGGGGCGAAGAGACCCAGTACTTC.

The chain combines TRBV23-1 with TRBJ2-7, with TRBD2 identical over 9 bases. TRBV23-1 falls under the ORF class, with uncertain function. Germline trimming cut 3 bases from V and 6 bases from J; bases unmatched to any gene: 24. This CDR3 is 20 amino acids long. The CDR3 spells CASSHPPKPQLLAGLREQYF. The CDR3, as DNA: TGCGCCAGCAGTCACCCACCCAAGCCTCAACTACTAGCGGGTCTTCGCGAGCAGTACTTC.

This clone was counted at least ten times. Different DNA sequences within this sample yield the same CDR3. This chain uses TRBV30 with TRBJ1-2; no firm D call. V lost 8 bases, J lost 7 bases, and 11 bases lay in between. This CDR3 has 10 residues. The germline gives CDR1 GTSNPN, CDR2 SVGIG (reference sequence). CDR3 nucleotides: TGTGCCGGAAGACTTTCTGGCTACACCTTC. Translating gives CAGRLSGYTF.

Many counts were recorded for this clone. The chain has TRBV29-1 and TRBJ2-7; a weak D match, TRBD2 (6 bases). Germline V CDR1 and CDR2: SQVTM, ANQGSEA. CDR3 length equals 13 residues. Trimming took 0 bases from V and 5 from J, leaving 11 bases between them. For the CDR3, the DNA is TGCAGCGTTGAAGAGACTAGAGACAACGAGCAGTACTTC. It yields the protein CSVEETRDNEQYF.

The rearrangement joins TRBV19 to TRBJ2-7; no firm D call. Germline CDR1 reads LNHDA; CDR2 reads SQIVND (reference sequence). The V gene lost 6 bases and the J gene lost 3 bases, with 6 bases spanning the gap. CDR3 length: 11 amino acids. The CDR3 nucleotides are TGTGCCAGTAGCTATCTCTACGAGCAGTACTTC. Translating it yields CASSYLYEQYF. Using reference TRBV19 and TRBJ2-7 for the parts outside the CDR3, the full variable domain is DGGITQSPKYLFRKEGQNVTLSCEQNLNHDAMYWYRQDPGQGLRLIYYSQIVNDFQKGDIAEGYSVSREKKESFPLTVTSAQKNPTAFYLCASSYLYEQYFGPGTRLTVT.

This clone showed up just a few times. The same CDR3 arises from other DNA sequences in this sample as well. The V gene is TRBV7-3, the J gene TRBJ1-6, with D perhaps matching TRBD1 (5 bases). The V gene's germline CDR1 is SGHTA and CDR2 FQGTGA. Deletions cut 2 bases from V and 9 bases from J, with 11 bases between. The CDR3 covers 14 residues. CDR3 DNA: TGTGCCAGCAGCTTAGGGGCAGGGTCTTCACCCCTCCACTTT. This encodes CASSLGAGSSPLHF.

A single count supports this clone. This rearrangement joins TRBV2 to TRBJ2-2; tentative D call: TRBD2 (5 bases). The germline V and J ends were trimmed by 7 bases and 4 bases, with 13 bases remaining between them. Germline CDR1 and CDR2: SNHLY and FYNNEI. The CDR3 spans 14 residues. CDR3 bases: TGTGCCAGCAAGGAGGCCTGGGCCACCGGGGAGCTGTTTTTT. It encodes CASKEAWATGELFF.

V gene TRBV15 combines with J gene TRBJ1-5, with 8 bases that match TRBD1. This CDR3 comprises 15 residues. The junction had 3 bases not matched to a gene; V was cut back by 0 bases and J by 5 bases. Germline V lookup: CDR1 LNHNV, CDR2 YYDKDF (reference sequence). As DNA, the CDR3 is TGTGCCACCAGCAGAGACAGGGGGCGTTATCAGCCCCAGCATTTT. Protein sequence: CATSRDRGRYQPQHF.

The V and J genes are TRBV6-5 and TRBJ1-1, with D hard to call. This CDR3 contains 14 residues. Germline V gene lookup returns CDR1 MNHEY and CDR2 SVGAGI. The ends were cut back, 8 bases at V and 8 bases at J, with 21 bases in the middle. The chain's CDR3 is CASGPAGRSGEAFF. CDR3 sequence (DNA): TGTGCCAGCGGGCCGGCCGGCAGGTCGGGAGAAGCTTTCTTT.

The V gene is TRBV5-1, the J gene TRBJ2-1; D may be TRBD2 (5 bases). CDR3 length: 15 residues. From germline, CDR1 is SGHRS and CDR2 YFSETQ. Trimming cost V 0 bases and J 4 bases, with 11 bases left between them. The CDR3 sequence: CASSLDPDLYNEQFF. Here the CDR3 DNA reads TGCGCCAGCAGCTTGGATCCGGACTTGTACAATGAGCAGTTCTTC.

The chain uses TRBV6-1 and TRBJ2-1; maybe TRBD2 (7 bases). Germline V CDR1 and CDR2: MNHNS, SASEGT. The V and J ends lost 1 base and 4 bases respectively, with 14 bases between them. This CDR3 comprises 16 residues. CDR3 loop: CASSEGAGAPYNEQFF. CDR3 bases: TGTGCCAGCAGTGAAGGGGCGGGGGCCCCTTACAATGAGCAGTTCTTC.

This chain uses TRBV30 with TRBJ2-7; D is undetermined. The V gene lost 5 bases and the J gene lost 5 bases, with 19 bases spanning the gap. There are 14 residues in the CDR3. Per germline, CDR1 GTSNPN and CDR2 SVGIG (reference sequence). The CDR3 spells CAWPPEGPPHEQYF. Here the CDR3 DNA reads TGTGCCTGGCCCCCCGAAGGACCCCCCCACGAGCAGTACTTC.

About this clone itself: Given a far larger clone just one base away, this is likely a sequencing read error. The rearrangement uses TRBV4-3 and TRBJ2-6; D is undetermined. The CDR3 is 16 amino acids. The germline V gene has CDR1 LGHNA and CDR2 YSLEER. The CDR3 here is CASSRGQGSEANVLTF. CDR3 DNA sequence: TGCGCCAGCAGCCGTGGCCAAGGCTCTGAGGCCAACGTCCTGACTTTC.

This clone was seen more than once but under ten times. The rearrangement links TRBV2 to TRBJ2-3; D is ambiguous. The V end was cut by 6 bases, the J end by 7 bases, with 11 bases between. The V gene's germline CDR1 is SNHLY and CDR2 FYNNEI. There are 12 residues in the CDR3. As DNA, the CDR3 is TGTGCCAGCAGGGACGACTCCCATACGCAGTATTTT. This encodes CASRDDSHTQYF.

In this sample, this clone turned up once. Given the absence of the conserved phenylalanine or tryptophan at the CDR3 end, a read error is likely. CDR3: CASSKNQGTQPQHL. The CDR3 DNA follows: TGTGCCAGCAGCAAAAACCAGGGCACTCAGCCCCAGCATCTT. The V call is TRBV7-8, the J call TRBJ1-5, with TRBD1 as a possible D gene (5 bases). This CDR3 contains 14 residues. V lost 5 bases and J 6 bases, leaving 14 bases between the germline ends. Germline V CDR1 and CDR2: SGHVS, FQNEAQ.

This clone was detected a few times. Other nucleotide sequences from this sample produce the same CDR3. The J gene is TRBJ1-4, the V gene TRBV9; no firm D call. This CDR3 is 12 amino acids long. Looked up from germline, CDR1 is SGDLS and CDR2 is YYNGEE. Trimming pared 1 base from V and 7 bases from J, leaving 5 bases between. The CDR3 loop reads CASSVQGEKLFF. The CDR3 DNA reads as TGTGCCAGCAGCGTACAAGGTGAAAAACTGTTTTTT.

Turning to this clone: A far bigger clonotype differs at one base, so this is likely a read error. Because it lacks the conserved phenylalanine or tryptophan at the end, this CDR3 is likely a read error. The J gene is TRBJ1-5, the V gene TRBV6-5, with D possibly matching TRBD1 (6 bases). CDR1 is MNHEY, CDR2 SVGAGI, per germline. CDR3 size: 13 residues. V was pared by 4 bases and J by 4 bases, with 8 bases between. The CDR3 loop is CASSWGANQPQHL. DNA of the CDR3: TGTGCCAGCAGTTGGGGGGCTAATCAGCCCCAGCATCTT.

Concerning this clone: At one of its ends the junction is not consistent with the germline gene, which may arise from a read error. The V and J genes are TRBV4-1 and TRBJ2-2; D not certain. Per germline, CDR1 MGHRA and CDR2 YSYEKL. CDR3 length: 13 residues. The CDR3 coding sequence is TGCGCCGGCAGCCAAGGAACTACCGGGGAGCTGTTTTTT. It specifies CAGSQGTTGELFF.

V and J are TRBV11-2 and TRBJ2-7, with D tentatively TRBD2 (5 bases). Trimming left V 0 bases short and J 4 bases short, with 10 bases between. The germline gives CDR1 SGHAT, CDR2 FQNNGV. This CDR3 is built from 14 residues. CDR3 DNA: TGTGCCAGCAGCTTAGATCGGTCGGGATACGAGCAGTACTTC. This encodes CASSLDRSGYEQYF.